These 24 T cell receptor beta chains came from one sample sequenced in a study of T cell responses to AZD1222 COVID-19 vaccine. The table came from immunoSEQ multiplex PCR; TCRdb's copy has only in-frame clones and leaves some out. The table has 90,000 to 110,000 clones, roughly 80% seen once. The specimen comprised peripheral blood, sampled on day 0 of AZD1222 vaccination. Receptor source: an adult in good health.

In this sample, this clone turned up a few times. The rearrangement joins TRBV10-2 to TRBJ2-5, with 16 bases aligning to TRBD2. V shed 6 bases, J shed 5 bases, and the junction held 9 bases outside the gene matches. Germline lookup yields CDR1 WSHSY and CDR2 SAAADI. This CDR3 spans 17 amino acids. The CDR3 DNA is TGCGCCAGCAGGGCGGGACTAGCGGGGGGGCCGGGGGAGACCCAGTACTTC. This codes for CASRAGLAGGPGETQYF.

The gene calls are TRBV7-3 and TRBJ1-1; maybe TRBD1 (5 bases). This CDR3 is 14 amino acids long. The V end was cut by 5 bases, the J end by 0 bases, with 10 bases between. From germline, CDR1 is SGHTA and CDR2 FQGTGA. CDR3 in amino acids: CASSQGTVNTEAFF. The CDR3 nucleotides read TGTGCCAGCAGCCAAGGGACGGTGAACACTGAAGCTTTCTTT.

The V and J genes are TRBV7-3 and TRBJ1-1; 7 bases are a match to TRBD1. This CDR3 contains 13 residues. The V and J ends lost 6 bases and 4 bases, in that order; junction bases with no gene match: 5. Per the germline V gene, CDR1 is SGHTA and CDR2 is FQGTGA. The CDR3, as DNA: TGTGCCAGCAGTTCAGGGGACAGCACTGAAGCTTTCTTT. Its translation is CASSSGDSTEAFF.

This clone was counted only a few times. The V gene is TRBV4-3, the J gene TRBJ1-2; D is uncertain. The CDR3 is made up of 15 amino acids. V lost 2 bases and J 4 bases, leaving 14 bases between the germline ends. The germline V gene has CDR1 LGHNA and CDR2 YSLEER. CDR3 nucleotide sequence: TGCGCCAGCAGCCAATCAAGGCTCAACACCTATGGCTACACCTTC. Protein sequence: CASSQSRLNTYGYTF.

The chain employs TRBV4-1 and TRBJ1-2, with a tentative D call TRBD1 (6 bases). This CDR3 spans 15 amino acids. V was cut by 1 base and J by 8 bases, with 17 bases left in between. Germline CDR1 is MGHRA and CDR2 is YSYEKL. CDR3 in DNA: TGCGCCAGCAGCCAAGTTAGGACAGCCTCGGAGGGCTACACCTTC. It codes for CASSQVRTASEGYTF.

This sequence joins TRBV27 and TRBJ2-3, with D uncertain. The CDR3 extends over 15 amino acids. Trimming took off 6 bases at V and 4 bases at J, with 17 bases between the two ends. Germline V gives CDR1 MNHEY, CDR2 SMNVEV (reference sequence). CDR3 amino acids: CASRSPGPPPDTQYF. The CDR3 DNA reads as TGTGCCAGCAGGAGTCCGGGTCCACCTCCAGATACGCAGTATTTT.

This clone was recorded only once. The chain couples TRBV6-1 to TRBJ2-7; D unresolved. CDR1 is MNHNS, CDR2 SASEGT, per germline. V lost 3 bases and J lost 3, with 15 bases in between. The CDR3 is made up of 15 amino acids. The CDR3 DNA reads as TGTGCCAGCAGTGAGAGACACGGGTCCTACTACGAGCAGTACTTC. It encodes CASSERHGSYYEQYF.

The sample holds one count of this clone. This sequence joins TRBV10-3 and TRBJ1-1, with D unclear. The CDR3 is 13 amino acids. Per the germline V gene, CDR1 is ENHRY and CDR2 is SYGVKD. Trimming removed 7 bases from V and 7 bases from J, with 16 bases in between. As DNA, the CDR3 is TGTGCCATCAACTCTCAGGCAGGCGTTGAAGCTTTCTTT. It translates to CAINSQAGVEAFF.

The chain carries TRBV7-6 and TRBJ2-1, with 8 bases lining up with TRBD1. The V gene's germline CDR1 is SGHVS and CDR2 FNYEAQ. The CDR3 length is 16 residues. V shed 2 bases and J 7 bases; nucleotides not matched to a gene: 10. The CDR3 sequence is CASSLSWTGTGNEQFF. The CDR3 bases are TGTGCCAGCAGCTTATCTTGGACAGGGACGGGAAATGAGCAGTTCTTC.

CDR3 bases: TGTGCCAGCAGCACTGGGGAAGGCGGTTCACCCCTCCACTTT. Amino acid sequence: CASSTGEGGSPLHF. The chain couples TRBV7-2 to TRBJ1-6, with D unresolved. The CDR3 runs to 14 residues. With 5 bases removed from V and 9 bases from J, the gap between germline ends came to 14 bases. CDR1 and CDR2 (germline): SGHTA, FQGNSA.

The chain joins TRBV5-4 to TRBJ1-4; a possible D gene is TRBD1 (6 bases). Per germline, CDR1 SGHNT and CDR2 YYREEE (reference sequence). This CDR3 is built from 14 residues. Trimming stripped 3 bases from V and 6 bases from J, with 12 bases between. The chain's CDR3 is CASSSRGVDEKLFF. CDR3 in DNA: TGTGCCAGCAGCTCTAGGGGGGTAGATGAAAAACTGTTTTTT.

The rearrangement joins TRBV5-6 to TRBJ1-5; D not resolved. The germline V gene has CDR1 SGHDT and CDR2 YYEEEE. Trimming removed 1 base at V and 4 bases at J, with 3 bases between. The CDR3 spans 12 residues. This CDR3 is CASSLINQPQHF. The CDR3 nucleotides are TGTGCCAGCAGCTTGATAAATCAGCCCCAGCATTTT.

This chain joins TRBV4-2 and TRBJ1-3, with D uncertain. Germline CDR1 and CDR2: LGHNA and YNFKEQ. V gave up 2 bases and J gave up 0 bases, with 8 bases separating them. The CDR3 length is 15 residues. Written as DNA, the CDR3 is TGTGCCAGCAGCCAAAACCCTAGCTCTGGAAACACCATATATTTT. Translated: CASSQNPSSGNTIYF.

V gene TRBV7-9 combines with J gene TRBJ1-2; 9 bases are shared with TRBD1. CDR1 and CDR2 from the germline V gene are SEHNR and FQNEAQ (reference sequence). V lost 5 bases and J lost 0; bases outside the gene matches: 10. The CDR3 is 17 amino acids. The CDR3, as DNA: TGTGCCAGCAGCATTTCCGCGACAGGGGGTTCTAACTATGGCTACACCTTC. This gives the protein CASSISATGGSNYGYTF.

The V gene is TRBV7-2, the J gene TRBJ1-5; 7 bases match TRBD1. In germline, CDR1 is SGHTA, CDR2 FQGNSA. V was clipped by 5 bases and J by 4 bases; unmatched bases: 8. This CDR3 spans 15 amino acids. Here the CDR3 reads CASSTTGMGNQPQHF. CDR3 coding DNA: TGTGCCAGCAGCACGACAGGGATGGGGAATCAGCCCCAGCATTTT.

This chain connects TRBV5-4 to TRBJ2-3; the D is unclear. Germline V gene lookup returns CDR1 SGHNT and CDR2 YYREEE (reference sequence). The CDR3 has 16 amino acids. Trimming shortened V by 0 bases and J by 2 bases, and 13 bases separated the two germline ends. CDR3 amino acids: CASSLGAIRVTDTQYF. CDR3 DNA sequence: TGTGCCAGCAGCTTGGGTGCCATAAGGGTCACAGATACGCAGTATTTT.

This chain uses TRBV5-1 with TRBJ2-2; 8 bases are a match to TRBD2. The CDR3 extends over 15 amino acids. V gave up 5 bases and J gave up 4 bases; unmatched junction bases: 7. Germline V gives CDR1 SGHRS, CDR2 YFSETQ. CDR3 residues: CASRETSVGTGELFF. In nucleotides, the CDR3 is TGCGCCAGCAGGGAGACTAGCGTAGGCACCGGGGAGCTGTTTTTT.

This chain uses TRBV9 with TRBJ1-5, with D tentatively TRBD1 (5 bases). Trimming shortened V by 0 bases and J by 0 bases, and 7 bases separated the two germline ends. In germline, CDR1 is SGDLS, CDR2 YYNGEE. The CDR3 length is 15 residues. In DNA, the CDR3 is TGTGCCAGCAGCGTAGTAGGGGATAGCAATCAGCCCCAGCATTTT. It is translated as CASSVVGDSNQPQHF.

This clone was recorded only once. This chain links TRBV21-1 with TRBJ1-5; the tabulated D call, TRBD1, remains unverified against the DNA. TRBV21-1 is an annotated pseudogene. This CDR3 contains 14 residues. CDR3 in amino acids: CASSLGQVVQPQHF. CDR3 DNA: TGTGCCAGCAGCCTAGGACAGGTTGTCCAGCCCCAGCATTTT.

The chain employs TRBV19 and TRBJ1-6; no reliable D call. V lost 1 base to trimming and J lost 8 bases, with 6 bases between them. Germline-derived CDR1 and CDR2 are LNHDA and SQIVND (reference sequence). The CDR3 spans 13 residues. The CDR3: CASSIGTDSPLHF. DNA of the CDR3: TGTGCCAGTAGTATAGGAACGGATTCACCCCTCCACTTT.

The chain couples TRBV3-1 (or the pseudogene TRBV3-2) to TRBJ2-3; no clear D. V lost 4 bases and J lost 1, with 9 bases in between. Germline V gene lookup returns CDR1 LGHDT and CDR2 YNNKEL (reference sequence). This CDR3 contains 14 residues. This chain's CDR3 is CASSRNGRTDTQYF. The CDR3 nucleotides are TGTGCCAGCAGCCGAAACGGGCGCACAGATACGCAGTATTTT.

The J gene is TRBJ1-2, the V gene TRBV15, with TRBD1 as a possible D gene (6 bases). This CDR3 is 15 amino acids long. Trimming pared 1 base from V and 5 bases from J, leaving 14 bases between. CDR1 and CDR2 from the germline V gene are LNHNV and YYDKDF (reference sequence). The CDR3 reads CATSRVNRDEYGYTF. CDR3 sequence (DNA): TGTGCCACCAGCAGAGTGAACAGGGATGAATATGGCTACACCTTC.

The chain combines TRBV5-1 with TRBJ2-7; D is undetermined. Germline V gene data show CDR1 as SGHRS and CDR2 as YFSETQ. V lost 3 bases and J lost 3, with 4 bases in between. The CDR3 consists of 11 residues. The CDR3 sequence is CASSWGYEQYF. The CDR3, as DNA: TGCGCCAGCAGCTGGGGCTACGAGCAGTACTTC.

The table lists this clone with a few counts. This chain links TRBV10-3 with TRBJ2-1; D unclear. The V and J ends lost 3 bases and 3 bases respectively, with 6 bases between them. The CDR3 totals 13 residues. Germline assignment: CDR1 ENHRY and CDR2 SYGVKD. In DNA, the CDR3 is TGTGCCATCAGTGAAACAGACTACAATGAGCAGTTCTTC. This encodes CAISETDYNEQFF.